This T cell receptor (beta chain) was recovered during a study of breast tumors, draining lymph nodes, adjacent tissues (dated by TCRdb to about 2016). For context, the study as a whole: Breast cancer patients provided tumor, adjacent nontumor tissue and axillary lymph nodes, and the study compared the TCR beta repertoires across these three sources. The study aimed to assess the relationships and possible T-cell exchange between tumor, surrounding tissue and draining lymph node repertoires in human breast cancer.

Sequenced using an Illumina HiSeq 2000. TCR beta chain libraries were generated through multiplex PCR amplification. High-throughput sequencing was used to analyze the amplified TCR beta chain products. Starting from the raw public reads, TCRdb applied fastp trimming at Q25, assembled clones with MiXCR and retained in-frame beta chains. Rows merge per CDR3 protein into single entries with the most common DNA and genes. Counted in this sample were approximately 22,000 distinct CDR3 sequences; 45% to 75% of them appeared once. The ten largest make up approximately 15% of the sample. As concerns this clonotype: Its specific antigen is unknown. No base-level quality is on record; no much larger clone is a single base apart.

CDR1 MNHEY and CDR2 SMNVEV are derived from the germline V gene (reference sequence). The CDR3 contains 16 residues, cysteine and phenylalanine counted. The only DNA kept is the CDR3, 48 bases in frame from the first base. Trimming takes 6 bases off V and 5 bases off J; junction bases not matched to a gene: 9. What the study reported, not specific to this receptor: The data were judged consistent with most tumor T cells deriving from the lymph node and then expanding within tumor tissue. The study presented the conclusion that tumor T cells originate in lymph nodes as consistent with a hypothesis, not as something directly demonstrated. Tumor T-cell repertoires showed less diversity than lymph node repertoires and more diversity than nontumor tissue repertoires, and tumor T-cell repertoires showed preferential V and J gene usage. Tumor and nontumor tissue repertoires were significantly more similar in luminal-like than in basal-like breast cancer.

The chain uses TRBV27 and TRBJ2-7, and 14 junction bases match TRBD2. Sequencing input: breast tumor tissue. This TCR was recovered from a female donor with breast cancer. Some clones in this sample may be carry-over from other donors' samples. The DNA is as follows: TGTGCCAGCAGGCCGCTTGGGACTAGCGGGGGAAACGAGCAGTACTTC. Translated, this is CASRPLGTSGGNEQYF.